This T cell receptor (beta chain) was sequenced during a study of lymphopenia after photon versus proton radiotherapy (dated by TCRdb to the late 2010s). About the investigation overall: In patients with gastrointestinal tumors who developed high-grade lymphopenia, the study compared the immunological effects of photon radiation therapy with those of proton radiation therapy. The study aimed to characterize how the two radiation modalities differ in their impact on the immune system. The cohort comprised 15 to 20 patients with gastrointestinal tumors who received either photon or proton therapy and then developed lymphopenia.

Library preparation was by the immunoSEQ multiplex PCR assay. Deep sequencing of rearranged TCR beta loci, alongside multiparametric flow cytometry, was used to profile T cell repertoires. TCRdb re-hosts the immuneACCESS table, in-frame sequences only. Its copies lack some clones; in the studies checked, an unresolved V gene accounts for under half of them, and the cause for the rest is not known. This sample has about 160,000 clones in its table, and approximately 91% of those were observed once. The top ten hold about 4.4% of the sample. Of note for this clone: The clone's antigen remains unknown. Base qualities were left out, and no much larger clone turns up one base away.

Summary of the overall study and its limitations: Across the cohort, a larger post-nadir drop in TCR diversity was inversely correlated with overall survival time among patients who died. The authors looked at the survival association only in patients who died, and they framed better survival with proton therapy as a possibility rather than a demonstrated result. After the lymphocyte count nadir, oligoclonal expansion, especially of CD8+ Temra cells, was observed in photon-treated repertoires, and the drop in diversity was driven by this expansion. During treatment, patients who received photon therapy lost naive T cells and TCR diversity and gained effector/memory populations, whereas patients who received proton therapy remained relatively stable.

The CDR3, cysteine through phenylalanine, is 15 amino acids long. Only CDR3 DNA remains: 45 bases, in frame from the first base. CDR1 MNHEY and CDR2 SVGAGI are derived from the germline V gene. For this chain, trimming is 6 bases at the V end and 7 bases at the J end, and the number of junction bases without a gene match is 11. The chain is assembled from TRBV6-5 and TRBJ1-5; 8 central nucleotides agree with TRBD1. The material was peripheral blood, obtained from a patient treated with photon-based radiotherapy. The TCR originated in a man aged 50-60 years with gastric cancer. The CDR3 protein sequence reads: CASRPIQGAGQPQHF. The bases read TGTGCCAGCAGGCCGATCCAGGGGGCAGGCCAGCCCCAGCATTTT.